This T cell receptor beta chain derives from a study of blood T cell repertoires in COVID-19. Assay used: immunoSEQ multiplex PCR; TCRdb lists only in-frame clones, some missing. The sample consists of fewer than 50,000 clones, approximately 82% of them appearing once. The ends were cut back, 2 bases at V and 5 bases at J, with 12 bases in the middle. CDR1 is GTSNPN, CDR2 SVGIG, per germline (reference sequence). The CDR3 consists of 13 residues. The sequencing input was peripheral blood. The chain recombines TRBV30 with TRBJ1-2; the D gene is possibly TRBD1 (6 bases). The TCR was taken from a human donor in a cohort sampled during active COVID-19. The CDR3 loop is CAWSTGTQYGYTF. CDR3 bases: TGTGCCTGGAGTACCGGGACACAGTATGGCTACACCTTC.